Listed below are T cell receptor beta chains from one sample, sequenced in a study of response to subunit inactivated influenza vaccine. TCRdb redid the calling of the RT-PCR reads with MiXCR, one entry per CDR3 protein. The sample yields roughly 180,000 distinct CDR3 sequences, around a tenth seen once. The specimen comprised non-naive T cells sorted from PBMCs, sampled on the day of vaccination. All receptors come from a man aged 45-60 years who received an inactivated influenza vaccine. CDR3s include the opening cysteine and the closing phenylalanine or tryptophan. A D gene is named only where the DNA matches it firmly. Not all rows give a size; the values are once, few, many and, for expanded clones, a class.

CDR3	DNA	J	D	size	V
CSAIYGTSGSRYNEQFF	TGCAGTGCCATTTACGGGACTAGCGGGAGCAGGTACAATGAGCAGTTCTTC	TRBJ2-1	TRBD2	many	TRBV20-1
CASSQDKQGKNIQYF	TGCGCCAGCAGCCAAGATAAACAGGGAAAAAACATTCAGTACTTC	TRBJ2-4	.	few	TRBV4-3
CASSFYWGLDEQFF	TGTGCCAGCAGCTTTTATTGGGGGCTGGATGAGCAGTTCTTC	TRBJ2-1	.	many	TRBV7-2
CAWSAPSGIIYGKFF	TGTGCCTGGAGTGCTCCTAGCGGGATAATCTACGGGAAGTTCTTC	TRBJ2-1	TRBD2	many	TRBV30
CASNDRRGKGDTQYF	TGTGCCAGCAATGATCGGAGGGGGAAGGGAGATACGCAGTATTTT	TRBJ2-3	.	.	TRBV6-1
CASSRTRDTQYF	TGTGCCAGCAGTCGGACAAGAGATACGCAGTATTTT	TRBJ2-3	.	many	TRBV2
CASSQGGLAGGNTGELFF	TGTGCCAGCAGCCAAGGGGGACTAGCGGGAGGGAACACCGGGGAGCTGTTTTTT	TRBJ2-2	TRBD2	few	TRBV3-1
CASSRTGTGLYNEQFF	TGTGCCAGCAGCCGGACCGGGACAGGGCTCTACAATGAGCAGTTCTTC	TRBJ2-1	TRBD1	few	TRBV5-6
CSVGNTGELFF	TGCAGCGTTGGGAACACCGGGGAGCTGTTTTTT	TRBJ2-2	.	many	TRBV29-1
CSARGYRAGTEAFF	TGCAGTGCTAGAGGATACAGGGCCGGGACTGAAGCTTTCTTT	TRBJ1-1	.	few	TRBV20-1
CASSPRGGISTDTQYF	TGTGCCAGCTCACCGCGAGGGGGGATTAGCACAGATACGCAGTATTTT	TRBJ2-3	.	few	TRBV18
CSASWQERSYEQYF	TGCAGTGCTAGCTGGCAGGAAAGGTCCTACGAGCAGTACTTC	TRBJ2-7	.	few	TRBV20-1
CASGPGSHTEAFF	TGTGCCAGCGGTCCAGGTAGCCACACTGAAGCTTTCTTT	TRBJ1-1	.	.	TRBV6-6
CSARSGIRQPQHF	TGCAGTGCTAGATCGGGAATCAGGCAGCCCCAGCATTTT	TRBJ1-5	.	few	TRBV20-1
CASSTGAATEAFF	TGTGCCAGCAGTACAGGGGCGGCCACTGAAGCTTTCTTT	TRBJ1-1	TRBD1	many	TRBV12-3/TRBV12-4
CASSLFFGRHTQYF	TGTGCCAGCAGTTTATTCTTCGGGCGACATACGCAGTATTTT	TRBJ2-3	.	many	TRBV28
CSASLTGGHNSPLHF	TGCAGTGCTAGCCTTACAGGGGGTCATAATTCACCCCTCCACTTT	TRBJ1-6	TRBD1	.	TRBV20-1
CASRDNYKANTGELFF	TGCGCCAGCAGGGATAACTACAAAGCGAACACCGGGGAGCTGTTTTTT	TRBJ2-2	.	few	TRBV4-1
CSAGDHEQFF	TGCAGTGCGGGGGACCATGAGCAGTTCTTC	TRBJ2-1	.	many	TRBV20-1
CASSFRQAEQYF	TGTGCCAGCAGCTTTAGGCAGGCCGAGCAGTACTTC	TRBJ2-7	.	.	TRBV7-8
CSVEAGGTTDTQYF	TGCAGCGTTGAAGCGGGGGGAACCACAGATACGCAGTATTTT	TRBJ2-3	TRBD2	many	TRBV29-1
CASSSGPMQYF	TGTGCCAGCAGCTCCGGACCGATGCAGTACTTC	TRBJ2-7	.	.	TRBV5-6
CSARGLGTYNEQFF	TGCAGTGCTAGAGGACTAGGAACCTACAATGAGCAGTTCTTC	TRBJ2-1	.	few	TRBV20-1
CASGEGSYEQYF	TGTGCCAGCGGGGAGGGCTCCTACGAGCAGTACTTC	TRBJ2-7	TRBD2	.	TRBV6-2/TRBV6-3
CASSPQGTGSTYEQYF	TGCGCCAGCAGCCCCCAGGGGACAGGGTCGACCTACGAGCAGTACTTC	TRBJ2-7	TRBD1	many	TRBV5-1
CASSNQASDTQYF	TGTGCCAGCAGCAACCAAGCGAGCGATACGCAGTATTTT	TRBJ2-3	.	.	TRBV5-4
CASSTGTPVGELFF	TGCGCCAGCAGCACCGGGACTCCCGTCGGGGAGCTGTTTTTT	TRBJ2-2	.	few	TRBV10-1
CASSPGDRDTQYF	TGTGCCAGCAGCCCGGGGGACCGCGATACGCAGTATTTT	TRBJ2-3	.	few	TRBV6-1
CASSLDSYTEAFF	TGTGCCAGCAGCTTGGACAGTTACACTGAAGCTTTCTTT	TRBJ1-1	.	few	TRBV7-3
CASSRPGQETITDTQYF	TGTGCCAGCAGTCGCCCCGGACAGGAGACCATCACAGATACGCAGTATTTT	TRBJ2-3	TRBD1	.	TRBV12-3/TRBV12-4
CSAPGTSGFTDTQYF	TGCAGTGCCCCGGGGACTAGCGGCTTCACAGATACGCAGTATTTT	TRBJ2-3	TRBD2	few	TRBV20-1
CASSQVPTGAAQETQYF	TGCGCCAGCAGCCAAGTACCTACGGGGGCCGCACAAGAGACCCAGTACTTC	TRBJ2-5	.	.	TRBV4-1
CASRVQGAKQPQHF	TGTGCCAGCAGGGTGCAGGGGGCGAAACAGCCCCAGCATTTT	TRBJ1-5	TRBD1	many	TRBV2
CASSLVGSFNSPLHF	TGTGCCAGCAGCCTAGTTGGGTCTTTCAATTCACCCCTCCACTTT	TRBJ1-6	.	few	TRBV7-6
CASSGEGGRMNTEAFF	TGTGCCAGCAGCGGGGAGGGGGGCCGAATGAACACTGAAGCTTTCTTT	TRBJ1-1	.	.	TRBV6-1
CASSRDRVVPHEQFF	TGTGCCAGCAGCAGGGACAGGGTGGTGCCGCATGAGCAGTTCTTC	TRBJ2-1	TRBD1	few	TRBV12-3/TRBV12-4
CSAGWGGADTQYF	TGCAGTGCCGGGTGGGGGGGGGCAGATACGCAGTATTTT	TRBJ2-3	TRBD2	many	TRBV20-1
CASSQVFETQYF	TGTGCCAGCAGCCAAGTCTTCGAGACCCAGTACTTC	TRBJ2-5	.	few	TRBV3-1
CAWSLGVGVDNQPQHF	TGTGCCTGGAGTCTCGGGGTAGGGGTCGACAATCAGCCCCAGCATTTT	TRBJ1-5	.	many	TRBV30
CASSPTGLSSGANVLTF	TGTGCCAGCAGTCCGACAGGGCTGAGCTCTGGGGCCAACGTCCTGACTTTC	TRBJ2-6	TRBD1	.	TRBV27
CSVITSGETQYF	TGCAGCGTCATAACTAGCGGAGAGACCCAGTACTTC	TRBJ2-5	TRBD2	many	TRBV29-1
CASSPGTLNTEAFF	TGTGCCAGCAGTCCCGGGACATTGAACACTGAAGCTTTCTTT	TRBJ1-1	.	many	TRBV12-3/TRBV12-4
CSASPTSGTSTDTQYF	TGCAGTGCTAGCCCGACTAGCGGGACTAGCACAGATACGCAGTATTTT	TRBJ2-3	TRBD2	many	TRBV20-1
CASSLGSRPGTQYF	TGTGCCAGCAGTTTAGGTAGCCGGCCGGGGACGCAGTATTTT	TRBJ2-3	.	.	TRBV12-3/TRBV12-4
CASSLSSGGGTGSLEQYF	TGTGCCAGCAGCCTATCCTCCGGCGGGGGGACAGGCTCTCTCGAGCAGTACTTC	TRBJ2-7	.	many	TRBV11-1